This section outlines one TCR beta chain sequence together with its context. Its specificity is unknown. The data are from a study of glioma-infiltrating T cells. Findings and limits, study-wide: Very few CDR3 sequences were shared between tissue and blood. Gliomas, especially low-grade, showed above-expected tissue-blood divergence; non-neoplastic patients showed below.

Amplification of TCR alpha and beta CDR3 regions from RNA used iRepertoire nested multiplex PCR. One-step reverse transcription and amplification started from approximately 100-400 ng of tissue mRNA or PBMC total RNA. TCRdb reprocessed the multiplex PCR reads via MiXCR and lists one record per CDR3 protein. The table includes more than 100,000 distinct CDR3 sequences, about 30% detected once. Germline-derived CDR1 and CDR2 are SGHRS and YFSETQ. The length of the CDR3 is 13 residues. V dropped 4 bases and J dropped 2 bases, with 9 bases sitting between them. The sample consisted of glioma tissue, nonneoplastic brain tissue, or PBMCs (not recorded which). This receptor was taken from a human donor with low-grade glioma or glioblastoma, undergoing nonglioma brain surgery, or in good health (not recorded which). This chain links TRBV5-1 with TRBJ1-1; no clear D. CDR3 amino acids: CASSNAHNTEAFF. The CDR3 DNA reads as TGCGCCAGCAGCAACGCCCATAACACTGAAGCTTTCTTT.